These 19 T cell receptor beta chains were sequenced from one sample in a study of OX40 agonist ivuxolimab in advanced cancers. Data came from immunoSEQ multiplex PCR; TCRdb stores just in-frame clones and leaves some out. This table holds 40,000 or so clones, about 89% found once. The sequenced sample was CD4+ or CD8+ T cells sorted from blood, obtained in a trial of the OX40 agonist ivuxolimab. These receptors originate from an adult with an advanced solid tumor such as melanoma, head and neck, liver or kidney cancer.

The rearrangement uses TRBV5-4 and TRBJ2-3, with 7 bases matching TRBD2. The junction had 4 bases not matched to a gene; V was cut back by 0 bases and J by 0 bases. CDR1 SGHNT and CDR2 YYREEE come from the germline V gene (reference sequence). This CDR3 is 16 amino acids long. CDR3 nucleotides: TGTGCCAGCAGCTTGGCTGTGGGGGGGAGCACAGATACGCAGTATTTT. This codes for CASSLAVGGSTDTQYF.

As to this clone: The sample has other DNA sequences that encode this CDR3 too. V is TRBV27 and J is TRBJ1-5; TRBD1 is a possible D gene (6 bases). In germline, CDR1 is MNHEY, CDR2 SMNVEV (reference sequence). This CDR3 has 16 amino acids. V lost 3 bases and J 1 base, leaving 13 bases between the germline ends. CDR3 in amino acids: CASSLGASRSNQPQHF. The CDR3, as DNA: TGTGCCAGCAGTTTGGGGGCCTCGCGGAGCAATCAGCCCCAGCATTTT.

This CDR3 reads CASTPGQGTNYGYTF. The CDR3 DNA follows: TGTGCCAGCACTCCGGGACAGGGGACGAACTATGGCTACACCTTC. This rearrangement joins TRBV2 to TRBJ1-2, with 10 bases lining up with TRBD1. There are 15 residues in the CDR3. The trim removed 7 bases at V and 2 bases at J, leaving 7 bases unmatched. Germline CDR1 and CDR2: SNHLY and FYNNEI.

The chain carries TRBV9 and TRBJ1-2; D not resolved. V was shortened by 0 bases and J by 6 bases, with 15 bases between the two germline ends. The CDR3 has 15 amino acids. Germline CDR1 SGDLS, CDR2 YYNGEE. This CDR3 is CASSVDGPSDHGYTF. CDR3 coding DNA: TGTGCCAGCAGCGTAGACGGACCTTCTGACCATGGCTACACCTTC.

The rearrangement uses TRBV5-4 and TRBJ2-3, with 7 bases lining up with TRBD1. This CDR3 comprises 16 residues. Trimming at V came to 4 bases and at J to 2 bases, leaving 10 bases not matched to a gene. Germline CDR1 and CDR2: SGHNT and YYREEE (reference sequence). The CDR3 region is CASSGYRGGTTDTQYF. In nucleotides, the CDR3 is TGTGCCAGCAGCGGGTACAGGGGCGGCACCACAGATACGCAGTATTTT.

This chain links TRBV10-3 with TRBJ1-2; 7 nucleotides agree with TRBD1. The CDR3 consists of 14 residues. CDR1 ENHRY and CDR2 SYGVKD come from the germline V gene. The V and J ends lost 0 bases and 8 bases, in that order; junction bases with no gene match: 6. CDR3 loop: CAISESETGYGYTF. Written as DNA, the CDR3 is TGTGCCATCAGTGAGTCGGAGACAGGGTACGGCTACACCTTC.

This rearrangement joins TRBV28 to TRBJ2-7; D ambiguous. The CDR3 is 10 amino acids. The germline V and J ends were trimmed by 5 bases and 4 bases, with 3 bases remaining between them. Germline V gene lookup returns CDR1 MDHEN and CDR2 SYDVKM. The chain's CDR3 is CASSTYEQYF. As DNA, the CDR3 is TGTGCCAGCAGTACATACGAGCAGTACTTC. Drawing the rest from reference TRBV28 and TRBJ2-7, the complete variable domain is DVKVTQSSRYLVKRTGEKVFLECVQDMDHENMFWYRQDPGLGLRLIYFSYDVKMKEKGDIPEGYSVSREKKERFSLILESASTNQTSMYLCASSTYEQYFGPGTRLTVT.

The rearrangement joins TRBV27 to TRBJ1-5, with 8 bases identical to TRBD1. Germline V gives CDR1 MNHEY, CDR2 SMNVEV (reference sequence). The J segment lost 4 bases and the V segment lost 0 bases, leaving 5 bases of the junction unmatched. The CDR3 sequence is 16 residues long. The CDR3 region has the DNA TGTGCCAGCAGTTTATCGTTTTACAGGGGGAATCAGCCCCAGCATTTT. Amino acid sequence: CASSLSFYRGNQPQHF.

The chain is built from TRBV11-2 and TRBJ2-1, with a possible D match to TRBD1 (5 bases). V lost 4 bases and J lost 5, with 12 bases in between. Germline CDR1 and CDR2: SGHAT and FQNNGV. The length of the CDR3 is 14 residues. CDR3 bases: TGTGCCAGCAGCTCCTATGGGGCCGACAATGAGCAGTTCTTC. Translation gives CASSSYGADNEQFF. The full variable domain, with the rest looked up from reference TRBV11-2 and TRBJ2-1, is EAGVAQSPRYKIIEKRQSVAFWCNPISGHATLYWYQQILGQGPKLLIQFQNNGVVDDSQLPKDRFSAERLKGVDSTLKIQPAKLEDSAVYLCASSSYGADNEQFFGPGTRLTVL.

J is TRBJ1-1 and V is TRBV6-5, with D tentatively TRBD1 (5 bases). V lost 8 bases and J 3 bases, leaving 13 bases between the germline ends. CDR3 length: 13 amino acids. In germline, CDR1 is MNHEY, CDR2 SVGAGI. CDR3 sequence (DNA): TGTGCCAGCGGGGCAGGGAGGGACACTGAAGCTTTCTTT. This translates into CASGAGRDTEAFF.

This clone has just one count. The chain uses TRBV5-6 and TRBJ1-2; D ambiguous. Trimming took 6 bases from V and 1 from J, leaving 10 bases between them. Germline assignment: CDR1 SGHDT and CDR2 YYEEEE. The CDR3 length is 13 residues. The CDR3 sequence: CASTLTNNYGYTF. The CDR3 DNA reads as TGTGCCAGCACCTTAACCAATAACTATGGCTACACCTTC.

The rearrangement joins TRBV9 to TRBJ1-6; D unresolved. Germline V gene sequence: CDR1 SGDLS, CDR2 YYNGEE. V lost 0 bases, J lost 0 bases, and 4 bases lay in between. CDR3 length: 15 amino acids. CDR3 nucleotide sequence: TGTGCCAGCAGCGTAGGTAGCTCCTATAATTCACCCCTCCACTTT. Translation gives CASSVGSSYNSPLHF.

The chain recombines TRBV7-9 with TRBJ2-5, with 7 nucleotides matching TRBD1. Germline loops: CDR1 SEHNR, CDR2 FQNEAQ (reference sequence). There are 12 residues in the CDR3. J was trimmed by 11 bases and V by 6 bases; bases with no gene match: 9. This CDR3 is CASRTGLEEQYF. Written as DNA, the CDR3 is TGTGCCAGCAGGACAGGGTTGGAGGAGCAGTACTTC.

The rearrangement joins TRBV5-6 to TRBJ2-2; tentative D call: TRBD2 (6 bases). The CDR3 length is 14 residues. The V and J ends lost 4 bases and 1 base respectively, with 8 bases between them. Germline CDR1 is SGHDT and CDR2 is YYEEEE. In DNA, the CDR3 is TGTGCCAGCAGCATGGGAGGGAACACCGGGGAGCTGTTTTTT. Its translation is CASSMGGNTGELFF.

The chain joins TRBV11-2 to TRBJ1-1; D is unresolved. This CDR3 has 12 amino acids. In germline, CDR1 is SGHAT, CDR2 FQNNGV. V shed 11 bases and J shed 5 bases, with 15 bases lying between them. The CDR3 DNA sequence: TGTGCCGTAATTTTAACGGGGACTGAAGCTTTCTTT. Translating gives CAVILTGTEAFF.

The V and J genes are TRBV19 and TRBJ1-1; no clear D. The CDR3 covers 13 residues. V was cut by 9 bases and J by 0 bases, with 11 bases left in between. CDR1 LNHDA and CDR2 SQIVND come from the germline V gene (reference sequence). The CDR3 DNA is TGTGCCAGCACTCCGGCAGTGAACACTGAAGCTTTCTTT. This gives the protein CASTPAVNTEAFF.

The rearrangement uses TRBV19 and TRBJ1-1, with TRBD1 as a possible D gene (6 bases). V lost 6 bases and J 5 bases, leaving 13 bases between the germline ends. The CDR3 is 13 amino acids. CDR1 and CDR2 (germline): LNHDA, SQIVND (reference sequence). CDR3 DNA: TGTGCCAGTAGCACAGGGTTGGGGACTGAAGCTTTCTTT. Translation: CASSTGLGTEAFF.

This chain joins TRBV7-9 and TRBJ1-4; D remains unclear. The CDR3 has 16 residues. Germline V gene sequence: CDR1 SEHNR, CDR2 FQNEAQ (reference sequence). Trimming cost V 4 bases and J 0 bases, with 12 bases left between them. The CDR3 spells CASSSDEEATNEKLFF. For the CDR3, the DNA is TGTGCCAGCAGCTCGGACGAAGAGGCAACTAATGAAAAACTGTTTTTT.

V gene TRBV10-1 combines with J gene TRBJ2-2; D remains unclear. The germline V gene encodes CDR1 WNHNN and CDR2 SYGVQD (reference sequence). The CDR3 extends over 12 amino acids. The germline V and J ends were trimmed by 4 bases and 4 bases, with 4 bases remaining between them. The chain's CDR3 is CASSGGTGELFF. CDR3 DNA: TGCGCCAGCAGTGGGGGCACCGGGGAGCTGTTTTTT.